One sample yielded the 26 T cell receptor beta chains listed below, sequenced in a study of blood T cell repertoires in COVID-19. The assay was immunoSEQ multiplex PCR, and TCRdb's table has in-frame clones only and misses some. The repertoire has just over 350,000 clones, around nine tenths of them found once; the top ten carry 7.1%. The material sequenced was peripheral blood. The receptors here all came from a woman aged 60-75 years with COVID-19, enrolled during active disease.

This clone showed up just a few times. The rearrangement links TRBV11-2 to TRBJ2-1; D is unclear. Germline CDR1 and CDR2: SGHAT and FQNNGV. V was shortened by 1 base and J by 9 bases, with 10 bases between the two germline ends. The CDR3 runs to 13 residues. The CDR3 DNA is TGTGCCAGCAGCTTAGGAGTGTCGTTTGAGCAGTTCTTC. Translation: CASSLGVSFEQFF.

This sequence joins TRBV5-5 and TRBJ2-5; D is ambiguous. The V gene lost 2 bases and the J gene lost 2 bases, with 13 bases spanning the gap. The CDR3 totals 15 residues. The germline gives CDR1 SGHKS, CDR2 YYEKEE (reference sequence). Written as DNA, the CDR3 is TGTGCCAGCAGCTTAACCGGTTTCTGGCAAGAGACCCAGTACTTC. It translates to CASSLTGFWQETQYF.

V and J are TRBV6-5 and TRBJ1-1, with TRBD1 matching 9 bases. J was trimmed by 8 bases and V by 10 bases; bases with no gene match: 17. There are 15 residues in the CDR3. The germline V gene has CDR1 MNHEY and CDR2 SVGAGI. In DNA form, the CDR3 reads TGTGCCACCGAAGCGGGACAGGGTCAAAGAAACGAAGCTTTCTTT. The encoded protein is CATEAGQGQRNEAFF.

The CDR3 sequence is CSAGGEETQYF. The CDR3 DNA reads as TGCAGCGCAGGTGGAGAAGAGACCCAGTACTTC. This sequence joins TRBV29-1 and TRBJ2-5; D ambiguous. CDR1 is SQVTM, CDR2 ANQGSEA, per germline. V dropped 7 bases and J dropped 3 bases, with 9 bases sitting between them. The CDR3 contains 11 residues.

The V gene is TRBV11-3, the J gene TRBJ2-3; D gene unclear. The CDR3 extends over 18 amino acids. V lost 4 bases, J lost 4 bases, and 24 bases lay in between. In germline, CDR1 is SGHNT, CDR2 YENEEA. The CDR3 nucleotides are TGTGCCAGCAGCTCCACCCATAGGAGAGACCCAACACCAGATACGCAGTATTTT. This encodes CASSSTHRRDPTPDTQYF.

This clone was found once. V gene TRBV28 combines with J gene TRBJ1-1; 8 bases agree with TRBD1. V lost 7 bases to trimming and J lost 4 bases; unmatched junction nucleotides: 2. The length of the CDR3 is 12 residues. Germline lookup yields CDR1 MDHEN and CDR2 SYDVKM. CDR3 in amino acids: CASKTGGTEAFF. In DNA form, the CDR3 reads TGTGCCAGCAAAACAGGGGGCACTGAAGCTTTCTTT.

The chain joins TRBV5-1 to TRBJ2-1; D may be TRBD2 (6 bases). The ends were cut back, 0 bases at V and 9 bases at J, with 19 bases in the middle. This CDR3 is built from 16 residues. Per the germline V gene, CDR1 is SGHRS and CDR2 is YFSETQ. CDR3 protein: CASSLGDSAALGEQFF. The CDR3 nucleotides are TGCGCCAGCAGCTTGGGGGACTCAGCGGCCTTGGGTGAGCAGTTCTTC.

The rearrangement joins TRBV7-6 to TRBJ1-2, with D possibly TRBD1 on 6 matching bases. The CDR3 is made up of 12 amino acids. CDR1 SGHVS and CDR2 FNYEAQ come from the germline V gene. V lost 2 bases, J lost 13 bases, and 14 bases lay in between. CDR3 bases: TGTGCCAGCAGCTTATGGGGGCAGAGCCCCACCTTC. The encoded protein is CASSLWGQSPTF.

The rearrangement links TRBV18 to TRBJ1-2; D possibly corresponds to TRBD1 (5 bases). The length of the CDR3 is 18 residues. Deletions cut 6 bases from V and 6 bases from J, with 29 bases between. CDR1 is KGHSH, CDR2 LQKENI, per germline. The CDR3 sequence: CASSPSYGGSAQDNGYTF. The CDR3 DNA reads TGTGCCAGCTCGCCAAGCTACGGGGGAAGCGCACAGGATAATGGCTACACCTTC. Looking up the rest from reference TRBV18 and TRBJ1-2 gives the full variable domain: NAGVMQNPRHLVRRRGQEARLRCSPMKGHSHVYWYRQLPEEGLKFMVYLQKENIIDESGMPKERFSAEFPKEGPSILRIQQVVRGDSAAYFCASSPSYGGSAQDNGYTFGSGTRLTVV.

The chain employs TRBV15 and TRBJ2-2, with a tentative D call TRBD2 (6 bases). The germline V gene encodes CDR1 LNHNV and CDR2 YYDKDF (reference sequence). The V end was cut by 1 base, the J end by 6 bases, with 15 bases between. The CDR3 has 16 amino acids. The CDR3 nucleotides read TGTGCCACCAGCAGAGGTCAGGGTCAGCGGGCCGGGGAGCTGTTTTTT. This sequence encodes CATSRGQGQRAGELFF.

The V gene is TRBV19, the J gene TRBJ1-1; D is ambiguous. CDR1 and CDR2 from the germline V gene are LNHDA and SQIVND (reference sequence). Trimming took 3 bases from V and 1 from J, leaving 9 bases between them. CDR3 length equals 14 residues. CDR3 sequence reads: CASSMRPENTEAFF. CDR3 nucleotides: TGTGCCAGTAGTATGCGGCCAGAGAACACTGAAGCTTTCTTT.

The rearrangement links TRBV7-3 to TRBJ2-7; 8 bases agree with TRBD2. CDR3 length: 15 residues. Per the germline V gene, CDR1 is SGHTA and CDR2 is FQGTGA. V shed 3 bases and J 2 bases; nucleotides not matched to a gene: 6. The CDR3 bases are TGTGCCAGCAGCTTCGGGGCGGGGGGCACCTACGAGCAGTACTTC. This translates into CASSFGAGGTYEQYF.

V usage is TRBV5-1 and J usage is TRBJ2-1, with 11 bases matching TRBD1. V gave up 4 bases and J gave up 2 bases; unmatched junction bases: 5. This CDR3 comprises 16 residues. Germline V gene sequence: CDR1 SGHRS, CDR2 YFSETQ. CDR3 DNA sequence: TGCGCCAGCAGCCCGGACAGGGGGCAAACCTACAATGAGCAGTTCTTC. This encodes CASSPDRGQTYNEQFF.

The chain combines TRBV7-6 with TRBJ2-2, with D perhaps matching TRBD2 (6 bases). Between the trimmed V and J ends, which lost 6 bases and 3 bases, there was a span of 11 bases. This CDR3 is built from 14 residues. CDR1 and CDR2 from the germline V gene are SGHVS and FNYEAQ. CDR3 amino acids: CASRGAGYTGELFF. The CDR3 nucleotides are TGTGCCAGCAGAGGGGCGGGATACACCGGGGAGCTGTTTTTT.

This sequence joins TRBV4-2 and TRBJ1-1, with D tentatively TRBD1 (6 bases). The CDR3 is made up of 15 amino acids. Germline CDR1 reads LGHNA; CDR2 reads YNFKEQ. V was shortened by 0 bases and J by 6 bases, with 14 bases between the two germline ends. The CDR3 here is CASSQEFSGAPEAFF. The DNA of the CDR3 is TGTGCCAGCAGCCAAGAGTTCTCAGGGGCCCCTGAAGCTTTCTTT.

J is TRBJ2-3 and V is TRBV30, with 7 positions matching TRBD2. This CDR3 is 13 amino acids long. The germline V gene encodes CDR1 GTSNPN and CDR2 SVGIG (reference sequence). V lost 3 bases, J lost 14 bases, and 14 bases stayed unmatched. CDR3: CAWSPPPGLGAYF. In DNA, the CDR3 is TGTGCCTGGAGCCCTCCTCCCGGACTAGGCGCGTATTTT.

This rearrangement joins TRBV5-1 to TRBJ2-6; TRBD1 aligns across 9 bases. From germline, CDR1 is SGHRS and CDR2 YFSETQ. Unmatched junction bases numbered 8, after V lost 0 bases and J lost 10 bases. CDR3 length: 16 amino acids. This CDR3 is CASSLAGQGYLNVLTF. The DNA of the CDR3 is TGCGCCAGCAGCTTGGCCGGACAGGGGTACTTAAACGTCCTGACTTTC.

The rearrangement links TRBV6-5 to TRBJ2-1; 15 bases agree with TRBD2. The J segment lost 8 bases and the V segment lost 6 bases, leaving 5 bases of the junction unmatched. This CDR3 contains 15 residues. The germline CDR1 and CDR2 sequences are MNHEY and SVGAGI. The CDR3: CASRTGTSGGYEQFF. DNA for the CDR3: TGTGCCAGCAGGACGGGGACTAGCGGGGGGTATGAGCAGTTCTTC.

J is TRBJ1-2 and V is TRBV30; 8 nucleotides align to TRBD1. The trim removed 5 bases at V and 7 bases at J, leaving 6 bases unmatched. The CDR3 covers 12 residues. Per the germline V gene, CDR1 is GTSNPN and CDR2 is SVGIG (reference sequence). For the CDR3, the DNA is TGTGCCTGGGAAACAGGGGGAGGTGGCTACACCTTC. Translating it yields CAWETGGGGYTF.

The rearrangement joins TRBV19 to TRBJ1-1; D perhaps matches TRBD1 (6 bases). This CDR3 is built from 13 residues. V shed 2 bases and J shed 9 bases, with 13 bases lying between them. Per the germline V gene, CDR1 is LNHDA and CDR2 is SQIVND (reference sequence). The CDR3: CASSITRGSQAFF. The CDR3 DNA reads TGTGCCAGTAGTATAACCAGGGGCTCTCAAGCTTTCTTT.

This clone was picked up a small number of times. V gene TRBV28 combines with J gene TRBJ1-1; D gene unclear. V was clipped by 8 bases and J by 6 bases, with 19 bases between them. The germline CDR1 and CDR2 sequences are MDHEN and SYDVKM. The CDR3 covers 14 residues. DNA of the CDR3: TGTGCCAGCCCCCCGACACCGGGGAGGGCTGAAGCTTTCTTT. Translating it yields CASPPTPGRAEAFF.

The DNA for the CDR3 is TGTGCCAGCAGCCCTATCCAGGGGGCGGGCGGGGAGCTGTTTTTT. It yields the protein CASSPIQGAGGELFF. The chain combines TRBV7-7 with TRBJ2-2, with 8 bases that match TRBD1. This CDR3 comprises 15 residues. Germline assignment: CDR1 SSHAT and CDR2 FNYEAQ (reference sequence). V dropped 5 bases and J dropped 7; count of bases not matched to a gene: 9.

As DNA, the CDR3 is TGTGCCAGTAGTTTGCATTCGGCTGGAAACACCATATATTTT. It codes for CASSLHSAGNTIYF. V and J are TRBV19 and TRBJ1-3, with no clear D. This CDR3 has 14 amino acids. Germline assignment: CDR1 LNHDA and CDR2 SQIVND (reference sequence). V lost 5 bases, J lost 2 bases, and 10 bases lay in between. Drawing the rest from reference TRBV19 and TRBJ1-3, the complete variable domain is DGGITQSPKYLFRKEGQNVTLSCEQNLNHDAMYWYRQDPGQGLRLIYYSQIVNDFQKGDIAEGYSVSREKKESFPLTVTSAQKNPTAFYLCASSLHSAGNTIYFGEGSWLTVV.

This CDR3 is CASSLLGSEQFF. CDR3 nucleotide sequence: TGTGCCAGCAGTTTATTAGGGAGTGAGCAGTTCTTC. V usage is TRBV12-3 or TRBV12-4 and J usage is TRBJ2-1; the D gene is possibly TRBD2 (5 bases). Trimming pared 2 bases from V and 9 bases from J, leaving 8 bases between. The CDR3 totals 12 residues.

CDR3 protein: CSVGEGPLWNQPQHF. The CDR3 DNA reads TGCAGCGTTGGGGAGGGGCCCTTATGGAATCAGCCCCAGCATTTT. This rearrangement joins TRBV29-1 to TRBJ1-5; tentative D call: TRBD1 (5 bases). Germline V CDR1 and CDR2: SQVTM, ANQGSEA. Trimming took 4 bases from V and 4 from J, leaving 17 bases between them. The CDR3 totals 15 residues.

The V gene is TRBV9, the J gene TRBJ2-7; TRBD2 matches 10 bases. CDR3 length: 15 residues. The germline gives CDR1 SGDLS, CDR2 YYNGEE. V lost 0 bases, J lost 2 bases, and 2 bases stayed unmatched. CDR3 sequence (DNA): TGTGCCAGCAGCGTAGCCAGCGGGGGGGCCTACGAGCAGTACTTC. It specifies CASSVASGGAYEQYF.